The 27 T cell receptor beta chains in this list originate from one sample, sequenced in a study of blood T cell repertoires in COVID-19. Generated by immunoSEQ multiplex PCR, the TCRdb table keeps only in-frame clones and is missing some. Of 300,000 to 350,000 clones in the sample, roughly 88% are singletons; the top ten hold 2.2%. Sequenced: PBMCs or T cells enriched from blood (not recorded which). These receptors were obtained from a man aged 25-40 years who had recovered from COVID-19.

This chain links TRBV7-2 with TRBJ2-1, with 11 bases lining up with TRBD2. CDR1 and CDR2 (germline): SGHTA, FQGNSA. V lost 6 bases and J lost 0; bases outside the gene matches: 10. The CDR3 length is 18 residues. Here the CDR3 DNA reads TGTGCCAGCAGAGGGTCTAGCGGGGGGCGATACTCCTACAATGAGCAGTTCTTC. It codes for CASRGSSGGRYSYNEQFF. The variable domain in full, completed from reference TRBV7-2 and TRBJ2-1, reads GAGVSQSPSNKVTEKGKDVELRCDPISGHTALYWYRQSLGQGLEFLIYFQGNSAPDKSGLPSDRFSAERTGGSVSTLTIQRTQQEDSAVYLCASRGSSGGRYSYNEQFFGPGTRLTVL.

Note on this clone: At one boundary the junction diverges from the germline segment, which might be a read error. The chain carries TRBV9 and TRBJ2-3; 10 nucleotides align to TRBD2. The germline CDR1 and CDR2 sequences are SGDLS and YYNGEE. The CDR3 extends over 15 amino acids. The CDR3 DNA sequence: TGTGCCAGCACCGTAAGCGGGGGGGCCGGAGATACGCAGTATTTT. This gives the protein CASTVSGGAGDTQYF.

In DNA, the CDR3 is TGTGCCAGCAGTCCGCGGGGGTTCAACGAAGCTTTCTTT. It is translated as CASSPRGFNEAFF. This chain uses TRBV27 with TRBJ1-1; maybe TRBD1 (5 bases). V was shortened by 5 bases and J by 8 bases, with 15 bases between the two germline ends. The CDR3 has 13 residues. Germline loops: CDR1 MNHEY, CDR2 SMNVEV (reference sequence).

V and J are TRBV6-5 and TRBJ1-6, with a weak D call TRBD1 (5 bases). The CDR3 totals 13 residues. V was trimmed by 6 bases and J by 12 bases, leaving 15 bases between them. Germline CDR1 MNHEY, CDR2 SVGAGI. DNA of the CDR3: TGTGCCAGCAGCCCCAGGGAGGAGGAACCCCTCCACTTT. This gives the protein CASSPREEEPLHF.

The table lists this clone with a count of one. V usage is TRBV9 and J usage is TRBJ1-2, with D perhaps TRBD1 (6 bases). Germline lookup yields CDR1 SGDLS and CDR2 YYNGEE. The ends were cut back, 2 bases at V and 2 bases at J, with 7 bases in the middle. The CDR3 is made up of 13 amino acids. CDR3 region: CASSVGQNYGYTF. The CDR3 DNA is TGTGCCAGCAGCGTGGGACAAAACTATGGCTACACCTTC.

This sequence joins TRBV5-1 and TRBJ2-7; 8 positions agree with TRBD2. CDR1 is SGHRS and CDR2 is YFSETQ in the germline V gene. CDR3 size: 15 residues. V lost 0 bases, J lost 7 bases, and 9 bases stayed unmatched. This chain's CDR3 is CASSLDPAGVKEQYF. The CDR3 coding sequence is TGCGCCAGCAGCTTGGATCCAGCGGGGGTAAAGGAGCAGTACTTC.

This chain connects TRBV7-3 to TRBJ2-1, with 10 nucleotides matching TRBD2. Trimming took 8 bases from V and 6 from J; bases not matched to a gene: 10. This CDR3 contains 15 residues. The germline V gene has CDR1 SGHTA and CDR2 FQGTGA. CDR3 residues: CASRQEASGSNEQFF. Written as DNA, the CDR3 is TGTGCCAGCCGGCAGGAGGCTAGCGGGAGCAATGAGCAGTTCTTC.

The J gene is TRBJ2-5, the V gene TRBV5-1; D call uncertain. Trimming took 4 bases from V and 4 from J, leaving 11 bases between them. The CDR3 is 13 amino acids. CDR1 SGHRS and CDR2 YFSETQ come from the germline V gene. CDR3 sequence reads: CASSPRSGETQYF. The CDR3 DNA reads TGCGCCAGCAGCCCCCGGAGTGGAGAGACCCAGTACTTC.

In DNA, the CDR3 is TGTGCCAGCAGCCAAGGAGAAAAGCGGGGGGAGACCCAGTACTTC. Residues: CASSQGEKRGETQYF. The rearrangement joins TRBV3-1 (or the pseudogene TRBV3-2) to TRBJ2-5, with TRBD2 identical over 8 bases. The CDR3 sequence is 15 residues long. The V segment lost 1 base and the J segment 5 bases; nucleotides outside the gene matches: 6. The germline CDR1 and CDR2 sequences are LGHDT and YNNKEL (reference sequence).

The chain uses TRBV11-2 and TRBJ2-2; D is perhaps TRBD2 (6 bases). Germline V gives CDR1 SGHAT, CDR2 FQNNGV. CDR3 length equals 14 residues. Trimming removed 0 bases at V and 7 bases at J, with 9 bases between. CDR3 in amino acids: CASSLESGSGELFF. The CDR3 DNA sequence: TGTGCCAGCAGCTTAGAGTCCGGGAGCGGGGAGCTGTTTTTT.

The table lists this clone with a few counts. This chain links TRBV2 with TRBJ1-2; a possible D gene is TRBD1 (6 bases). Germline V gene data show CDR1 as SNHLY and CDR2 as FYNNEI. This CDR3 contains 13 residues. V was shortened by 7 bases and J by 6 bases, with 15 bases between the two germline ends. As DNA, the CDR3 is TGTGCCAGCAACGGACAGAGATGGGATGGCTACACCTTC. Translation gives CASNGQRWDGYTF.

In this sample, this clone turned up a few times. The V call is TRBV7-2, the J call TRBJ2-3, with TRBD2 matching over 9 bases. Germline V gene sequence: CDR1 SGHTA, CDR2 FQGNSA. There are 16 residues in the CDR3. J lost 3 bases, V lost 3 bases, and 7 bases had no gene match. The CDR3 nucleotides read TGTGCCAGCAGCTTCCTTAGCGGGGGAAGGACAGATACGCAGTATTTT. It codes for CASSFLSGGRTDTQYF.

The rearrangement links TRBV9 to TRBJ1-4; D is ambiguous. The CDR3 is made up of 16 amino acids. From germline, CDR1 is SGDLS and CDR2 YYNGEE. V was cut by 0 bases and J by 4 bases, with 13 bases left in between. The CDR3 coding sequence is TGTGCCAGCAGCGTAGGTCTCACTACGGGTAATGAAAAACTGTTTTTT. It yields the protein CASSVGLTTGNEKLFF.

The V call is TRBV6-6, the J call TRBJ1-5, with a tentative D call TRBD1 (6 bases). The V gene lost 6 bases and the J gene lost 6 bases, with 12 bases spanning the gap. The CDR3 spans 13 residues. Germline V gives CDR1 MNHNY, CDR2 SVGAGI (reference sequence). CDR3 residues: CASRSRGGQPQHF. The CDR3 nucleotides read TGTGCCAGCAGGAGTAGGGGGGGTCAGCCCCAGCATTTT.

The chain employs TRBV2 and TRBJ2-1; 8 positions agree with TRBD2. Per germline, CDR1 SNHLY and CDR2 FYNNEI. The CDR3 loop spans 15 amino acids. After removal of 6 bases from V and 8 bases from J, the junction contained 12 bases not matched to a gene. The CDR3 coding sequence is TGTGCCAGCAGCCTTCCGGGACTAGGGTCAGATGAGCAGTTCTTC. Its translation: CASSLPGLGSDEQFF.

The chain uses TRBV5-6 and TRBJ1-6; D not certain. Trimming removed 3 bases from V and 8 bases from J, with 12 bases in between. Germline CDR1 SGHDT, CDR2 YYEEEE. This CDR3 has 14 amino acids. The CDR3 nucleotides are TGTGCCAGCAGCTGGAATCAGGATGATTCACCCCTCCACTTT. Translating it yields CASSWNQDDSPLHF.

The rearrangement uses TRBV5-1 and TRBJ2-3, with D unclear. Germline V gene sequence: CDR1 SGHRS, CDR2 YFSETQ. Trimming took off 4 bases at V and 5 bases at J, with 23 bases between the two ends. The CDR3 totals 17 residues. The CDR3 here is CASSLHLPQINLDTQYF. CDR3 in DNA: TGCGCCAGCAGCCTTCACTTACCACAGATTAACTTAGATACGCAGTATTTT.

The chain combines TRBV6-7 with TRBJ1-2, with 9 bases fitting TRBD1. TRBV6-7 is reported as an ORF; its role is uncertain. The CDR3 spans 15 residues. V gave up 6 bases and J gave up 2 bases; unmatched junction bases: 7. The CDR3 DNA is TGTGCCAGCAGCCGCAAGGACAGGGGCAACTATGGCTACACCTTC. This encodes CASSRKDRGNYGYTF.

This clone was seen a few times. The chain is built from TRBV19 and TRBJ1-1; D perhaps matches TRBD1 (5 bases). Germline lookup yields CDR1 LNHDA and CDR2 SQIVND (reference sequence). Between the trimmed V and J ends, which lost 5 bases and 4 bases, there was a span of 17 bases. The CDR3 is 15 residues long. The CDR3 DNA follows: TGTGCCAGTAGTCTAGGTCAGGGAGGCACCACTGAAGCTTTCTTT. Translation gives CASSLGQGGTTEAFF.

The chain links TRBV28 to TRBJ1-5; no clear D gene. Germline V lookup: CDR1 MDHEN, CDR2 SYDVKM. V was pared by 1 base and J by 4 bases, with 8 bases between. This CDR3 has 14 residues. The CDR3 region is CASSLSGRNQPQHF. CDR3 DNA: TGTGCCAGCAGTTTATCTGGGAGGAATCAGCCCCAGCATTTT.

CDR3 bases: TGTGCCAGCAGCGTAGGCGCCAACACTGAAGCTTTCTTT. Translated: CASSVGANTEAFF. The chain uses TRBV9 and TRBJ1-1; D is unresolved. This CDR3 has 13 amino acids. The V end was cut by 0 bases, the J end by 2 bases, with 5 bases between. Per germline, CDR1 SGDLS and CDR2 YYNGEE.

This chain joins TRBV6-6 and TRBJ2-2; TRBD2 agrees at 9 bases. CDR3 size: 16 residues. Germline V gene lookup returns CDR1 MNHNY and CDR2 SVGAGI (reference sequence). Trimming at V came to 2 bases and at J to 7 bases, leaving 8 bases not matched to a gene. For the CDR3, the DNA is TGTGCCAGCAGTTACGAAGGCGGGGGGGGACGCGGGGAGCTGTTTTTT. Its translation is CASSYEGGGGRGELFF.

The genes are TRBV2 and TRBJ1-1; D gene unclear. This CDR3 comprises 14 residues. Trimming shortened V by 6 bases and J by 5 bases, and 16 bases separated the two germline ends. Per germline, CDR1 SNHLY and CDR2 FYNNEI. The CDR3: CASRVLEGGTEAFF. The CDR3 DNA reads as TGTGCCAGCAGGGTCCTGGAGGGAGGGACTGAAGCTTTCTTT.

The genes are TRBV3-1 (or the pseudogene TRBV3-2) and TRBJ2-1; 9 bases agree with TRBD1. Per the germline V gene, CDR1 is LGHDT and CDR2 is YNNKEL (reference sequence). This CDR3 spans 15 amino acids. V lost 7 bases and J lost 7; bases outside the gene matches: 11. The CDR3 loop is CASTASGTGKNEQFF. CDR3 DNA sequence: TGTGCCAGCACCGCCTCCGGGACAGGGAAGAATGAGCAGTTCTTC.

This clone was found a few times. V is TRBV10-3 and J is TRBJ2-1; 8 nucleotides agree with TRBD2. Germline lookup yields CDR1 ENHRY and CDR2 SYGVKD. The CDR3 consists of 16 residues. The ends lost 9 bases at V and 4 bases at J; junction bases unmatched: 14. This chain's CDR3 is CAMRPQAGAPYNEQFF. The CDR3 DNA reads as TGTGCCATGCGACCCCAAGCGGGGGCACCGTACAATGAGCAGTTCTTC.

V gene TRBV15 combines with J gene TRBJ1-1, with D perhaps TRBD1 (6 bases). This CDR3 has 14 amino acids. Per the germline V gene, CDR1 is LNHNV and CDR2 is YYDKDF (reference sequence). Deletions cut 4 bases from V and 5 bases from J, with 14 bases between. CDR3 nucleotides: TGTGCCACCAGCAACCACAGGGCTGGGACTGAAGCTTTCTTT. Protein product: CATSNHRAGTEAFF.

This chain joins TRBV9 and TRBJ1-4; no clear D gene. V was clipped by 0 bases and J by 7 bases, with 13 bases between them. The length of the CDR3 is 15 residues. The germline V gene encodes CDR1 SGDLS and CDR2 YYNGEE. DNA of the CDR3: TGTGCCAGCAGCGTAGGGGCAGCAAAAGGTGAAAAACTGTTTTTT. Protein product: CASSVGAAKGEKLFF. Full variable domain (remainder filled in from reference TRBV9 and TRBJ1-4): DSGVTQTPKHLITATGQRVTLRCSPRSGDLSVYWYQQSLDQGLQFLIQYYNGEERAKGNILERFSAQQFPDLHSELNLSSLELGDSALYFCASSVGAAKGEKLFFGSGTQLSVL.